The 17 T cell receptor beta chains below all came from one sample that was sequenced in a study of Ad26.COV2.S vaccination and SARS-CoV-2 variants. Regarding treatment: about 20 received Ad26.COV2.S at low or high dose, single or two shots; roughly five received placebo; per-sample allocation not given. Samples came from day 63 after the first vaccine or placebo injection. Assay used: immunoSEQ multiplex PCR; TCRdb lists only in-frame clones, some missing. The table shows fewer than 800,000 clones, with around 92% occurring only once. Sequenced material: peripheral blood, taken in a trial of Ad26.COV2.S vaccine versus placebo. Every receptor here comes from a person between 18 and 59 years old who received the Ad26.COV2.S COVID-19 vaccine or a placebo.

The chain links TRBV29-1 to TRBJ2-2; D is possibly TRBD2 (5 bases). Per the germline V gene, CDR1 is SQVTM and CDR2 is ANQGSEA. Trimming stripped 4 bases from V and 1 base from J, with 13 bases between. The CDR3 runs to 15 residues. The CDR3 is CSVVTGSLNTGELFF. DNA for the CDR3: TGCAGCGTTGTTACGGGATCGCTGAACACCGGGGAGCTGTTTTTT.

The chain links TRBV19 to TRBJ2-2; TRBD1 aligns across 9 bases. This CDR3 has 17 residues. Germline V gene sequence: CDR1 LNHDA, CDR2 SQIVND (reference sequence). Trimming removed 7 bases from V and 3 bases from J; junction bases left unmatched: 12. CDR3 coding DNA: TGTGCCAGTACCCCCTACGGACAGGGGACATACACCGGGGAGCTGTTTTTT. This sequence encodes CASTPYGQGTYTGELFF.

This rearrangement joins TRBV3-1 (or the pseudogene TRBV3-2) to TRBJ2-1; D gene unclear. Trimming left V 0 bases short and J 3 bases short, with 12 bases between. This CDR3 is built from 16 residues. Germline V gives CDR1 LGHDT, CDR2 YNNKEL (reference sequence). The CDR3 DNA sequence: TGTGCCAGCAGCCAAGATCCGCAGGTGGGCTACAATGAGCAGTTCTTC. Protein: CASSQDPQVGYNEQFF.

This chain connects TRBV9 to TRBJ2-5; 8 bases align to TRBD2. The CDR3 is 15 residues long. V shed 2 bases and J 2 bases; nucleotides not matched to a gene: 5. Germline V lookup: CDR1 SGDLS, CDR2 YYNGEE. The CDR3 spells CASSVGIAGQETQYF. CDR3 nucleotides: TGTGCCAGCAGCGTGGGAATAGCGGGGCAAGAGACCCAGTACTTC. The full variable domain, in which reference TRBV9 and TRBJ2-5 provide the parts outside the CDR3, is DSGVTQTPKHLITATGQRVTLRCSPRSGDLSVYWYQQSLDQGLQFLIQYYNGEERAKGNILERFSAQQFPDLHSELNLSSLELGDSALYFCASSVGIAGQETQYFGPGTRLLVL.

The rearrangement joins TRBV2 to TRBJ2-1; 7 nucleotides agree with TRBD1. Germline V gene lookup returns CDR1 SNHLY and CDR2 FYNNEI. This CDR3 contains 15 residues. Trimming took 6 bases from V and 2 from J; bases not matched to a gene: 7. The CDR3 bases are TGTGCCAGCAGCCGGGACAGAGGGGCCTACAATGAGCAGTTCTTC. Translating it yields CASSRDRGAYNEQFF.

The J gene is TRBJ2-7, the V gene TRBV5-1, with 13 bases aligning to TRBD2. The CDR3 length is 16 residues. V lost 4 bases to trimming and J lost 0 bases; unmatched junction nucleotides: 4. The V gene's germline CDR1 is SGHRS and CDR2 YFSETQ. The CDR3 reads CASSRTSGGLSYEQYF. In DNA form, the CDR3 reads TGCGCCAGCAGCCGGACTAGCGGGGGTCTCTCCTACGAGCAGTACTTC.

The chain joins TRBV2 to TRBJ1-4; TRBD1 might be the D (5 bases). The CDR3 runs to 14 residues. Trimming removed 6 bases at V and 6 bases at J, with 14 bases between. Germline V gene sequence: CDR1 SNHLY, CDR2 FYNNEI. The CDR3 DNA sequence: TGTGCCAGCAGAGCACGAGGGGCCGATGAAAAACTGTTTTTT. Translation: CASRARGADEKLFF.

The chain joins TRBV7-9 to TRBJ1-2; D is uncertain. This CDR3 is 15 amino acids long. V lost 0 bases to trimming and J lost 7 bases, with 15 bases between them. CDR1 and CDR2 (germline): SEHNR, FQNEAQ (reference sequence). The CDR3 sequence: CASSLALGSSGGYTF. The CDR3 DNA follows: TGTGCCAGCAGCTTAGCGCTCGGCAGTTCGGGTGGCTACACCTTC.

This chain connects TRBV27 to TRBJ2-1; 12 nucleotides align to TRBD2. J gave up 4 bases and V 5 bases, and 9 bases lay outside the gene matches. The CDR3 has 17 residues. In germline, CDR1 is MNHEY, CDR2 SMNVEV (reference sequence). The CDR3 sequence: CASSVPTSGGLYNEQFF. For the CDR3, the DNA is TGTGCCAGCAGTGTGCCGACTAGCGGGGGCCTTTACAATGAGCAGTTCTTC.

The chain joins TRBV6-5 to TRBJ2-7; D is unresolved. Germline-derived CDR1 and CDR2 are MNHEY and SVGAGI. V was clipped by 0 bases and J by 3 bases, with 6 bases between them. This CDR3 contains 13 residues. CDR3 protein: CASSYSGNYEQYF. The CDR3 coding sequence is TGTGCCAGCAGTTACTCGGGGAACTACGAGCAGTACTTC.

About this clone itself: This sample also contains other DNA sequences that code for the same CDR3. The chain couples TRBV5-4 to TRBJ1-1, with a weak D call TRBD1 (5 bases). The germline V gene encodes CDR1 SGHNT and CDR2 YYREEE (reference sequence). There are 13 residues in the CDR3. V lost 0 bases, J lost 8 bases, and 11 bases lay in between. In nucleotides, the CDR3 is TGTGCCAGCAGCTTGGGGGGCGGGACCGAAGCTTTCTTT. Translated, it gives CASSLGGGTEAFF.

The chain recombines TRBV7-9 with TRBJ2-7; D gene uncertain. Germline CDR1 and CDR2: SEHNR and FQNEAQ (reference sequence). This CDR3 has 14 residues. V was cut by 2 bases and J by 2 bases, with 10 bases left in between. CDR3 residues: CASSLTVGPYEQYF. CDR3 in DNA: TGTGCCAGCAGCTTAACGGTCGGCCCCTACGAGCAGTACTTC. The variable domain in full, completed from reference TRBV7-9 and TRBJ2-7, reads DTGVSQNPRHKITKRGQNVTFRCDPISEHNRLYWYRQTLGQGPEFLTYFQNEAQLEKSRLLSDRFSAERPKGSFSTLEIQRTEQGDSAMYLCASSLTVGPYEQYFGPGTRLTVT.

V and J are TRBV25-1 and TRBJ2-6; D unresolved. CDR1 and CDR2 from the germline V gene are MGHDK and SYGVNS. CDR3 length equals 17 residues. The ends were cut back, 1 base at V and 5 bases at J, with 15 bases in the middle. DNA of the CDR3: TGTGCCAGCAGTGAATCTGCGCAAGTCGCCTGGGCCAACGTCCTGACTTTC. It translates to CASSESAQVAWANVLTF. The variable domain in full, completed from reference TRBV25-1 and TRBJ2-6, reads EADIYQTPRYLVIGTGKKITLECSQTMGHDKMYWYQQDPGMELHLIHYSYGVNSTEKGDLSSESTVSRIRTEHFPLTLESARPSHTSQYLCASSESAQVAWANVLTFGAGSRLTVL.

The chain uses TRBV7-2 and TRBJ2-3; TRBD2 matches at 7 bases. The V gene end was trimmed by 8 bases and the J gene end by 4 bases; junction bases not matched to a gene: 9. Germline CDR1 SGHTA, CDR2 FQGNSA. The CDR3 covers 14 residues. Here the CDR3 reads CASRVGGSSDTQYF. The DNA for the CDR3 is TGTGCCAGCCGAGTGGGCGGGAGCTCAGATACGCAGTATTTT. The variable domain in full, with the rest retrieved from reference TRBV7-2 and TRBJ2-3, is GAGVSQSPSNKVTEKGKDVELRCDPISGHTALYWYRQSLGQGLEFLIYFQGNSAPDKSGLPSDRFSAERTGGSVSTLTIQRTQQEDSAVYLCASRVGGSSDTQYFGPGTRLTVL.

The rearrangement links TRBV6-2 or TRBV6-3 to TRBJ1-1, with no clear D. This CDR3 spans 14 amino acids. V shed 0 bases and J shed 3 bases, with 8 bases lying between them. Germline CDR1 and CDR2: MNHEY and SVGEGT. CDR3 protein: CASSYSLRYTEAFF. Here the CDR3 DNA reads TGTGCCAGCAGTTACTCATTAAGATACACTGAAGCTTTCTTT.

The rearrangement uses TRBV3-1 (or the pseudogene TRBV3-2) and TRBJ2-3; 7 bases are a match to TRBD1. This CDR3 has 15 amino acids. Germline trimming cut 4 bases from V and 0 bases from J; bases unmatched to any gene: 4. From germline, CDR1 is LGHDT and CDR2 YNNKEL (reference sequence). The CDR3, as DNA: TGTGCCAGCAGCCGGATGGGACAGAGCACAGATACGCAGTATTTT. Translation gives CASSRMGQSTDTQYF.

The chain couples TRBV10-3 to TRBJ2-5; no clear D. Germline V gives CDR1 ENHRY, CDR2 SYGVKD. The CDR3 has 13 amino acids. Trimming took off 3 bases at V and 5 bases at J, with 10 bases between the two ends. CDR3 bases: TGTGCCATCAGTGAAGGCCAGAGGGAGACCCAGTACTTC. Residues: CAISEGQRETQYF.